This passage covers 22 T cell receptor beta chains from one sample sequenced in a study of glioma-infiltrating T cells after dendritic cell vaccination. Time point meaning: after dendritic cell vaccination, including at tumor progression/relapse. Method: immunoSEQ multiplex PCR; TCRdb's copy keeps in-frame clones and lacks some. The sample contains about 76,000 clones, about nine tenths of which appear only once. This specimen was blood, taken after dendritic cell vaccination. These receptors came from a human donor with glioblastoma.

The chain uses TRBV5-1 and TRBJ2-2, with 8 bases lining up with TRBD2. After removal of 4 bases from V and 5 bases from J, the junction contained 10 bases not matched to a gene. The CDR3 loop spans 16 amino acids. From germline, CDR1 is SGHRS and CDR2 YFSETQ. This CDR3 reads CASSPPHPSGTGELFF. DNA for the CDR3: TGCGCCAGCAGCCCGCCCCACCCTAGCGGGACCGGGGAGCTGTTTTTT.

This chain joins TRBV5-1 and TRBJ2-7; D is unresolved. Trimming pared 0 bases from V and 4 bases from J, leaving 2 bases between. Germline CDR1 and CDR2: SGHRS and YFSETQ. CDR3 length: 11 amino acids. Here the CDR3 reads CASSLAYEQYF. CDR3 sequence (DNA): TGCGCCAGCAGCTTGGCATACGAGCAGTACTTC.

CDR3 in DNA: TGCGCCAGCAGTGAGCCGGGACACCGGGTCGGCGAGCAGTACTTC. Its protein product is CASSEPGHRVGEQYF. The V call is TRBV10-2, the J call TRBJ2-7; possibly TRBD1 for D (6 bases). The ends were cut back, 2 bases at V and 6 bases at J, with 17 bases in the middle. CDR1 WSHSY and CDR2 SAAADI come from the germline V gene. There are 15 residues in the CDR3.

This clone was found once. J is TRBJ2-7 and V is TRBV4-1, with D possibly matching TRBD2 (5 bases). Between the trimmed V and J ends, which lost 4 bases and 6 bases, there was a span of 10 bases. Germline CDR1 reads MGHRA; CDR2 reads YSYEKL. This CDR3 has 12 residues. CDR3 nucleotide sequence: TGCGCCAGCAGCCGAGGTGAGGGCGAGCAGTACTTC. It specifies CASSRGEGEQYF.

This clone was detected once. The same CDR3 can be traced to other DNA sequences in this sample. The CDR3 DNA reads TGTGCCAGCTCACCACCGGCGGCAGGGGTGCCCACTGAAGCTTTCTTT. Translation gives CASSPPAAGVPTEAFF. The V and J genes are TRBV18 and TRBJ1-1, with D perhaps TRBD1 (6 bases). Trimming removed 0 bases from V and 4 bases from J, with 15 bases in between. The CDR3 is 16 amino acids. CDR1 is KGHSH, CDR2 LQKENI, per germline.

The chain joins TRBV5-1 to TRBJ1-3; a weak D match, TRBD1 (6 bases). Between the trimmed V and J ends, which lost 1 base and 4 bases, there was a span of 9 bases. Germline values: CDR1 SGHRS, CDR2 YFSETQ. This CDR3 has 14 amino acids. The CDR3 protein is CASSLNRAGNTIYF. For the CDR3, the DNA is TGCGCCAGCAGCTTGAACAGGGCGGGAAACACCATATATTTT.

The J gene is TRBJ2-7, the V gene TRBV6-1, with 8 bases aligning to TRBD1. The CDR3 consists of 15 residues. The V gene's germline CDR1 is MNHNS and CDR2 SASEGT. The J segment lost 3 bases and the V segment lost 6 bases, leaving 10 bases of the junction unmatched. The CDR3, as DNA: TGTGCCAGCAGCCAAATCCCAGGGGGCTACTACGAGCAGTACTTC. It codes for CASSQIPGGYYEQYF.

The chain uses TRBV5-1 and TRBJ2-1; 8 positions agree with TRBD2. The V and J ends lost 3 bases and 8 bases, in that order; junction bases with no gene match: 13. The germline gives CDR1 SGHRS, CDR2 YFSETQ. The CDR3 extends over 16 amino acids. The CDR3 DNA reads TGCGCCAGCAGCTACCCCTTAGGACTAGCTGTCGATGAGCAGTTCTTC. It translates to CASSYPLGLAVDEQFF. Together with reference TRBV5-1 and TRBJ2-1, the CDR3 gives the full variable domain: KAGVTQTPRYLIKTRGQQVTLSCSPISGHRSVSWYQQTPGQGLQFLFEYFSETQRNKGNFPGRFSGRQFSNSRSEMNVSTLELGDSALYLCASSYPLGLAVDEQFFGPGTRLTVL.

V usage is TRBV9 and J usage is TRBJ2-1; a possible D gene is TRBD2 (6 bases). V dropped 0 bases and J dropped 10 bases, with 14 bases sitting between them. Germline values: CDR1 SGDLS, CDR2 YYNGEE. The CDR3 consists of 14 residues. CDR3 sequence (DNA): TGTGCCAGCAGCGTAGGGGGAGGATCTAGGGAGCAGTTCTTC. Its protein is CASSVGGGSREQFF.

CDR3 sequence (DNA): TGTGCCACCAGCAGAGGCCGGGACAGGGATACTGAAGCTTTCTTT. Translation: CATSRGRDRDTEAFF. The chain carries TRBV15 and TRBJ1-1; TRBD1 matches 9 bases. The CDR3 has 15 amino acids. J gave up 5 bases and V 1 base, and 5 bases lay outside the gene matches. Germline V gene data show CDR1 as LNHNV and CDR2 as YYDKDF (reference sequence).

The chain links TRBV7-3 to TRBJ2-1; 9 nucleotides line up with TRBD2. The CDR3 contains 17 residues. With 5 bases clipped from V and 6 bases from J, the junction kept 14 bases outside the gene matches. Germline V gene lookup returns CDR1 SGHTA and CDR2 FQGTGA. CDR3 residues: CASSQGGGAGGGNEQFF. The CDR3 coding sequence is TGTGCCAGCAGCCAGGGGGGCGGAGCGGGAGGAGGCAATGAGCAGTTCTTC.

The chain has TRBV11-3 and TRBJ2-2; 8 positions match TRBD2. Looked up from germline, CDR1 is SGHNT and CDR2 is YENEEA. The V segment lost 3 bases and the J segment 6 bases; nucleotides outside the gene matches: 6. The CDR3 totals 15 residues. CDR3 DNA sequence: TGTGCCAGCAGCTTTTCGGGGGGGGCCGCCGGGGAGCTGTTTTTT. Its translation: CASSFSGGAAGELFF.

A note on this clone: One end of the junction does not line up with germline, which may come from a read error. The chain links TRBV7-2 to TRBJ2-3; 10 bases fit TRBD2. CDR1 is SGHTA and CDR2 is FQGNSA in the germline V gene. CDR3 length equals 15 residues. CDR3 in DNA: TGTGCCAGCGGCTTAGCGGGAGGAGCTGCAGATACGCAGTATTTT. Protein product: CASGLAGGAADTQYF.

This clone was counted once. The DNA of the CDR3 is TGTGCCAGCAGCTCAAGGACGGGAGGCGGGGTCAATGAGCAGTTCTTC. It yields the protein CASSSRTGGGVNEQFF. The rearrangement joins TRBV7-3 to TRBJ2-1, with 7 bases aligning to TRBD2. The CDR3 is made up of 16 amino acids. J lost 6 bases, V lost 4 bases, and 12 bases had no gene match. In germline, CDR1 is SGHTA, CDR2 FQGTGA.

The chain has TRBV27 and TRBJ1-5, with TRBD1 as a possible D gene (6 bases). From germline, CDR1 is MNHEY and CDR2 SMNVEV (reference sequence). Trimming cost V 2 bases and J 4 bases, with 12 bases left between them. CDR3 length: 15 residues. CDR3 sequence (DNA): TGTGCCAGCAGTTTAACCTGGACAGCTAATCAGCCCCAGCATTTT. Protein product: CASSLTWTANQPQHF.

The chain is built from TRBV6-6 and TRBJ1-5, with D perhaps matching TRBD1 (5 bases). Trimming pared 3 bases from V and 7 bases from J, leaving 13 bases between. The CDR3 has 14 residues. CDR1 MNHNY and CDR2 SVGAGI come from the germline V gene (reference sequence). CDR3 loop: CASSYQREGQPQHF. The CDR3 DNA reads TGTGCCAGCAGTTATCAGAGGGAGGGGCAGCCCCAGCATTTT.

The chain recombines TRBV18 with TRBJ1-4; TRBD1 is a possible D gene (5 bases). Trimming shortened V by 3 bases and J by 0 bases, and 8 bases separated the two germline ends. The germline gives CDR1 KGHSH, CDR2 LQKENI. The CDR3 contains 15 residues. The CDR3 protein is CASSPPRATNEKLFF. The CDR3 DNA is TGTGCCAGCTCACCTCCCAGGGCAACTAATGAAAAACTGTTTTTT.

This chain joins TRBV5-1 and TRBJ1-4; 8 nucleotides match TRBD1. The CDR3 spans 15 residues. V was clipped by 0 bases and J by 7 bases; unmatched bases: 5. Per germline, CDR1 SGHRS and CDR2 YFSETQ. CDR3 nucleotides: TGCGCCAGCAGCTTGGTGGGACAGGTACCTGAAAAACTGTTTTTT. This translates into CASSLVGQVPEKLFF.

This sequence joins TRBV21-1 and TRBJ1-2; the table's D gene call, TRBD1, was not cross checked with the DNA. TRBV21-1 is a pseudogene. This CDR3 is built from 14 residues. As DNA, the CDR3 is TGTGCCAGCAGCAAGCCAGGGGGCGCCGATGGCTACACCTTC. Translation gives CASSKPGGADGYTF.

This chain joins TRBV6-6 and TRBJ2-3; TRBD2 matches at 11 bases. Losses at the gene ends were 4 bases for V and 5 bases for J; bases not matched to a gene: 5. This CDR3 region has 15 residues. Germline-derived CDR1 and CDR2 are MNHNY and SVGAGI (reference sequence). Here the CDR3 reads CASSFLAGGEDTQYF. The CDR3 region has the DNA TGTGCCAGCAGTTTTCTAGCGGGAGGTGAAGATACGCAGTATTTT.

The chain has TRBV11-2 and TRBJ2-1; possibly TRBD2 for D (6 bases). The CDR3 extends over 18 amino acids. The germline CDR1 and CDR2 sequences are SGHAT and FQNNGV. The ends were cut back, 5 bases at V and 0 bases at J, with 20 bases in the middle. The CDR3 DNA reads as TGTGCCAGCAGCCTGGTGGGAAACGGGAGAAGCTCCTACAATGAGCAGTTCTTC. It specifies CASSLVGNGRSSYNEQFF.

The chain joins TRBV6-6 to TRBJ1-2, with D possibly TRBD1 on 6 matching bases. CDR1 is MNHNY and CDR2 is SVGAGI in the germline V gene (reference sequence). This CDR3 has 14 residues. Trimming took 3 bases from V and 6 from J, leaving 14 bases between them. The CDR3 loop reads CASSYRGKVHGYTF. The CDR3 region has the DNA TGTGCCAGCAGTTATAGGGGGAAGGTCCATGGCTACACCTTC.